This T cell receptor (beta chain) originates from a study of blood T cells in healthy people across ages. The ends were cut back, 3 bases at V and 6 bases at J, with 18 bases in the middle. This CDR3 region has 15 residues. Germline assignment: CDR1 MDHEN and CDR2 SYDVKM. Primers used in a second PCR of roughly 7 to 11 cycles were a sample-barcoded 5' primer and a J-beta primer mix. From each sample, at least 2.5 million paired-end reads containing CDR3 were obtained. In TCRdb, the 5' RACE reads were re-called with MiXCR into one record per CDR3 protein. The sample yields nearly 1 million distinct CDR3 sequences, roughly 47% seen once. Broader study findings: A roughly linear age-dependent decrease characterized TCR beta diversity per million T cells. In these data, TCR beta diversity tracked strongly with naive T cell percentage.

Concerning this clonotype itself: Its antigen is still unknown.

This TCR was sampled from a woman in her sixties in good health. The rearrangement links TRBV28 to TRBJ2-7; possibly TRBD1 for D (7 bases). The sequenced sample was blood. CDR3 sequence reads: CASSFSGGRLSEQYF. In nucleotides, the CDR3 is TGTGCCAGCAGTTTCTCAGGGGGGAGGCTCTCCGAGCAGTACTTC.